This T cell receptor beta chain was captured by sequencing in a study of blood T cell repertoires in COVID-19. Study overall: The origin of the acute and convalescent COVID-19 samples was the United States, Italy and Spain. Sources were T cells, B-cell-depleted T cells, or PBMCs; the material itself was cDNA or gDNA.

V lost 4 bases to trimming and J lost 0 bases, with 18 bases between them. The CDR3 is 17 amino acids. Germline values: CDR1 SGHVS, CDR2 FQNEAQ. Per the original data handling: For nucleated cells, counts were estimated from reference gene primer amplification. Here immunoSEQ multiplex PCR was the method, and the copy in TCRdb shows in-frame clones only, minus some. V and J calls and clone size come straight from that table; D and trimming were deduced from the DNA. The sample lists fewer than 85,000 clones, more than 70% occurring once. This TCR was recovered from a woman in her sixties with acute or convalescent COVID-19. This rearrangement joins TRBV7-8 to TRBJ1-1; perhaps TRBD1 as D (6 bases). The specimen was peripheral blood. The CDR3 reads CASSSFHGQTLNTEAFF. The CDR3 nucleotides are TGTGCCAGCAGCTCATTCCACGGACAGACGTTGAACACTGAAGCTTTCTTT. The entire variable domain, with the rest obtained from reference TRBV7-8 and TRBJ1-1, is as follows: GAGVSQSPRYKVAKRGQDVALRCDPISGHVSLFWYQQALGQGPEFLTYFQNEAQLDKSGLPSDRFFAERPEGSVSTLKIQRTQQEDSAVYLCASSSFHGQTLNTEAFFGQGTRLTVV.